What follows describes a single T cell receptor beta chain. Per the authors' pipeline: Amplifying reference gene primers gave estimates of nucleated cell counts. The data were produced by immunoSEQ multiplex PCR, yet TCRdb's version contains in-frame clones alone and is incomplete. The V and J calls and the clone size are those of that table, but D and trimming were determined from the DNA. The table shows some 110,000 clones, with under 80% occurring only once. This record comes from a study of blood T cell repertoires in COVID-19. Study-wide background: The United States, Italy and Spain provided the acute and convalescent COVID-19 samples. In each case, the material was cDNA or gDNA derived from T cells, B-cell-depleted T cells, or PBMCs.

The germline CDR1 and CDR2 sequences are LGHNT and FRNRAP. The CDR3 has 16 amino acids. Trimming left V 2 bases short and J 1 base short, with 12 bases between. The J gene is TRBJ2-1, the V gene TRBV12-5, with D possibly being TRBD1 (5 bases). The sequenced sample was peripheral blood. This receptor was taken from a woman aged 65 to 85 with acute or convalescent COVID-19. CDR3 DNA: TGTGCTAGTGGTTTGTCCCAGGGTTTGTCCTACAATGAGCAGTTCTTC. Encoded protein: CASGLSQGLSYNEQFF.